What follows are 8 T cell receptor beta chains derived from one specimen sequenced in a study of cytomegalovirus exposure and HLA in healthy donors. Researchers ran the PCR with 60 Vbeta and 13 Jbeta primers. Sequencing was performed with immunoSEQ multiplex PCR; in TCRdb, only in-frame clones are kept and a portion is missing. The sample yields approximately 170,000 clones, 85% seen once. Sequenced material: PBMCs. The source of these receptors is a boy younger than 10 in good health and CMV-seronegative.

In DNA, the CDR3 is TGTGCCAGCAGCCCCAACCCGGGGGGGCAGCCCCAGCATTTT. Translation: CASSPNPGGQPQHF. The chain couples TRBV7-9 to TRBJ1-5, with D possibly TRBD1 on 5 matching bases. Trimming took 5 bases from V and 7 from J, leaving 15 bases between them. From germline, CDR1 is SEHNR and CDR2 FQNEAQ (reference sequence). The CDR3 is 14 residues long. Variable domain in full (rest from reference TRBV7-9 and TRBJ1-5): DTGVSQNPRHKITKRGQNVTFRCDPISEHNRLYWYRQTLGQGPEFLTYFQNEAQLEKSRLLSDRFSAERPKGSFSTLEIQRTEQGDSAMYLCASSPNPGGQPQHFGDGTRLSIL.

In DNA, the CDR3 is TGTGCAGCGGGGCCCCCTTTCCCCAAAAACATTCAGTACTTC. Protein: CAAGPPFPKNIQYF. The chain is built from TRBV6-1 and TRBJ2-4, with 7 bases matching TRBD2. This CDR3 region has 14 residues. In germline, CDR1 is MNHNS, CDR2 SASEGT.

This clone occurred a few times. CDR3 coding DNA: TGTGCCAGCATGACTAAGCTGGCCACAGATACGCAGTATTTT. This codes for CASMTKLATDTQYF. The chain carries TRBV28 and TRBJ2-3; tentative D call: TRBD2 (5 bases). Trimming took 7 bases from V and 2 from J, leaving 13 bases between them. The germline gives CDR1 MDHEN, CDR2 SYDVKM. The CDR3 covers 14 residues.

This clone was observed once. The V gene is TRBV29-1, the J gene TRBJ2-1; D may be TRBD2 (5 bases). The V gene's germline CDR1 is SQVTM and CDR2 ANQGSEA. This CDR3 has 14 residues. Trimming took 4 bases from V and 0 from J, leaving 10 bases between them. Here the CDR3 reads CSVAGGSSYNEQFF. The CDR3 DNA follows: TGCAGCGTTGCGGGTGGGAGCTCCTACAATGAGCAGTTCTTC.

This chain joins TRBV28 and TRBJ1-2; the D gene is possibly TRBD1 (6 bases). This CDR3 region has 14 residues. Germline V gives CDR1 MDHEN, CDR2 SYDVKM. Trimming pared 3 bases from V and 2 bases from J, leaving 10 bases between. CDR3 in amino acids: CASSFAGANYGYTF. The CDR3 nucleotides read TGTGCCAGCAGTTTTGCAGGGGCGAACTATGGCTACACCTTC.

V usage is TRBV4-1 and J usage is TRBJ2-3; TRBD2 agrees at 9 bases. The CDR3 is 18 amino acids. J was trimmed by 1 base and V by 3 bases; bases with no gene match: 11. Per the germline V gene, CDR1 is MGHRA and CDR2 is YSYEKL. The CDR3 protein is CASSHWGESSGGTDTQYF. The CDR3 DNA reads TGCGCCAGCAGCCATTGGGGAGAGTCTAGCGGGGGCACAGATACGCAGTATTTT.

The CDR3 DNA sequence: TGTGCCAGCAGTTACTTAACAGGGGGGTTGGGGCCTGAAGCTTTCTTT. Amino acid sequence: CASSYLTGGLGPEAFF. The chain couples TRBV6-6 to TRBJ1-1, with TRBD1 matching 8 bases. The germline V gene has CDR1 MNHNY and CDR2 SVGAGI (reference sequence). This CDR3 comprises 16 residues. The trim removed 1 base at V and 6 bases at J, leaving 10 bases unmatched.

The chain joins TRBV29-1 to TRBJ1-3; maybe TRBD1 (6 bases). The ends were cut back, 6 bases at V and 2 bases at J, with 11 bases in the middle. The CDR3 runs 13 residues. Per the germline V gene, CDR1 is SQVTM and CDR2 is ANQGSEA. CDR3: CSVTSGAGNTIYF. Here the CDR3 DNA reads TGCAGCGTCACCTCAGGGGCTGGAAACACCATATATTTT.